This TCR beta chain came from a study of beta chain features in type 1 diabetes. This CDR3 is 14 amino acids long. Germline lookup yields CDR1 SGHRS and CDR2 YFSETQ. V lost 4 bases to trimming and J lost 2 bases, with 13 bases between them. Every bit of the isolated RNA underwent reverse transcription, so sequencing read expressed TCRB transcripts. Only in-frame clones appear in the TCRdb table, and some are missing; sequencing was by immunoSEQ multiplex PCR. The data contain 620,000 or so clones, roughly a sixth of them singletons. The chain joins TRBV5-1 to TRBJ2-7; D gene uncertain. The receptor was isolated from a man between 18 and 35 years old in good health. Sequenced material: naive CD4+ T cells from blood. CDR3 residues: CASSGSRLAYEQYF. CDR3 sequence (DNA): TGCGCCAGCAGCGGCTCGCGGCTCGCCTACGAGCAGTACTTC.